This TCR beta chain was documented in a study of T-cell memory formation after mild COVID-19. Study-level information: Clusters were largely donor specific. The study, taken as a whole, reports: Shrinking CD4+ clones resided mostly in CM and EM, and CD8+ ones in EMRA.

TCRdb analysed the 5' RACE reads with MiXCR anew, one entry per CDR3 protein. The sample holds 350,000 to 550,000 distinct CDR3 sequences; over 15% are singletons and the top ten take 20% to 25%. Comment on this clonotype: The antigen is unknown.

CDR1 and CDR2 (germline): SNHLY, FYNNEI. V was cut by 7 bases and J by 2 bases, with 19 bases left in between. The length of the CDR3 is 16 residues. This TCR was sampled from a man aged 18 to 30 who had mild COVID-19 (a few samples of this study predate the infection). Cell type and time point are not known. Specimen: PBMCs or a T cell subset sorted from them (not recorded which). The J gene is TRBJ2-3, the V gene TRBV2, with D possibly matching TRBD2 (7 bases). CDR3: CASTLGGLADTDTQYF. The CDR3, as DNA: TGTGCCAGCACCCTAGGGGGGCTAGCGGACACAGATACGCAGTATTTT.